These 9 T cell receptor beta chains were sequenced from one sample in a study of CD8 T cells in ankylosing spondylitis. TCRdb used MiXCR to reprocess the 5' RACE reads, holding one entry per CDR3 protein. The table lists about 44,000 distinct CDR3 sequences, approximately 10% of them singletons. The source material was blood, either unsorted or a sorted T cell fraction (not recorded which). The receptors originated from a male donor with ankylosing spondylitis or in good health (not recorded which).

This chain joins TRBV7-2 and TRBJ1-2; TRBD1 agrees at 7 bases. With V trimmed by 1 base and J by 4 bases, 9 bases remained unmatched. This CDR3 comprises 16 residues. Germline V gives CDR1 SGHTA, CDR2 FQGNSA. Here the CDR3 DNA reads TGTGCCAGCAGCTTAGGTCCCGGGGACAGCGTCTATGGCTACACCTTC. This translates into CASSLGPGDSVYGYTF.

This clonotype has at least ten counts. The CDR3 nucleotides are TGCAGCGGGGACAGGGAGAACACCGGGGAGCTGTTTTTT. Its protein product is CSGDRENTGELFF. V is TRBV29-1 and J is TRBJ2-2, with 9 bases fitting TRBD1. The CDR3 contains 13 residues. V dropped 7 bases and J dropped 1; count of bases not matched to a gene: 1. CDR1 is SQVTM, CDR2 ANQGSEA, per germline.

The chain uses TRBV7-7 and TRBJ2-3, with D possibly matching TRBD1 (6 bases). CDR3 length: 16 amino acids. The V end lost 5 bases, the J end lost 0 bases, and 15 bases lay between the germline ends. Germline V gives CDR1 SSHAT, CDR2 FNYEAQ (reference sequence). In DNA form, the CDR3 reads TGTGCCAGCAGCCGGACAGCCGTTGGGAGCACAGATACGCAGTATTTT. It specifies CASSRTAVGSTDTQYF.

This clonotype showed up many times. The V and J genes are TRBV6-5 and TRBJ2-7; D uncertain. The CDR3 runs to 12 residues. V lost 7 bases, J lost 2 bases, and 9 bases lay in between. The V gene's germline CDR1 is MNHEY and CDR2 SVGAGI. CDR3 DNA sequence: TGTGCCAGCACTGGCTTTCCCTACGAGCAGTACTTC. This gives the protein CASTGFPYEQYF.

This clonotype has at least ten counts. V is TRBV5-1 and J is TRBJ1-1; D is uncertain. The germline V and J ends were trimmed by 3 bases and 4 bases, with 13 bases remaining between them. The CDR3 contains 14 residues. Germline CDR1 and CDR2: SGHRS and YFSETQ. The CDR3 DNA follows: TGCGCCAGCAGCTCGGAGGAGGGAATCACTGAAGCTTTCTTT. Protein sequence: CASSSEEGITEAFF.

As regards this clonotype: A clone one base away is much larger, so this may be a read error. CDR3: CASSLAGREAQYF. The CDR3 DNA reads TGTGCCAGCAGCTTGGCAGGGCGGGAGGCCCAGTACTTC. The J gene is TRBJ2-5, the V gene TRBV7-6; 8 bases fit TRBD2. Germline V gene lookup returns CDR1 SGHVS and CDR2 FNYEAQ. The CDR3 length is 13 residues. With V trimmed by 3 bases and J by 9 bases, 6 bases remained unmatched.

The chain uses TRBV6-4 and TRBJ1-5, with unresolved D. This CDR3 spans 11 amino acids. Germline CDR1 is MRHNA and CDR2 is SNTAGT. Trimming stripped 5 bases from V and 5 bases from J, with 4 bases between. The CDR3 is CASSLYQPQHF. The CDR3 DNA is TGTGCCAGCAGTTTGTATCAGCCCCAGCATTTT.

In its sample, this clonotype was seen many times. In DNA form, the CDR3 reads TGCAGTGCTAGAGATCACGGGGCCGATGAAAAACTGTTTTTT. As protein: CSARDHGADEKLFF. The chain links TRBV20-1 to TRBJ1-4; D perhaps matches TRBD1 (5 bases). CDR1 and CDR2 from the germline V gene are DFQATT and SNEGSKA (reference sequence). V lost 0 bases and J 6 bases, leaving 11 bases between the germline ends. CDR3 length: 14 amino acids.

This clonotype was observed a handful of times. The V call is TRBV28, the J call TRBJ1-1; 8 bases agree with TRBD1. The germline CDR1 and CDR2 sequences are MDHEN and SYDVKM. The junction had 12 bases not matched to a gene; V was cut back by 6 bases and J by 3 bases. The CDR3 length is 16 residues. CDR3 region: CASSTPGGLGDTEAFF. CDR3 nucleotides: TGTGCCAGCAGCACTCCAGGGGGCCTTGGGGACACTGAAGCTTTCTTT.